This TCR beta chain is drawn from a study of regulatory T cells in long-lasting Graves disease. Study findings and constraints: Patients with persistent Graves' had lower TCR diversity than newly diagnosed patients. Accuracy may have been reduced by the small sample size. TRBV28, TRBJ1-2 and TRBJ2-5 emerged as the favored segments in persistent disease.

Trimming left V 5 bases short and J 3 bases short, with 17 bases between. This CDR3 is 16 amino acids long. Germline V gene lookup returns CDR1 SGHNT and CDR2 YENEEA. This sample's time point: newly diagnosed GD, antithyroid drugs for less than 3 months. Construction of the TCR library relied on RNA isolated from PBMCs. To make TCR beta libraries, researchers used iRepertoire HTBI primers and Arm-PCR of CDR3 regions. TCRdb used MiXCR to reprocess the multiplex PCR reads, holding one entry per CDR3 protein. This table holds around 420,000 distinct CDR3 sequences, roughly 16% found once. In its sample, this clonotype was seen many times. Its antigen remains unknown.

Here the sequenced sample was peripheral blood mononuclear cells (PBMCs), taken at new diagnosis, from a patient treated with antithyroid drugs. The sequence came from a female donor with Graves disease. The V and J genes are TRBV11-3 and TRBJ2-1; the D gene is possibly TRBD2 (6 bases). The CDR3 coding sequence is TGTGCCAGCAGCCGAAGCGTTAGCGGTTACTACAATGAGCAGTTCTTC. This codes for CASSRSVSGYYNEQFF.